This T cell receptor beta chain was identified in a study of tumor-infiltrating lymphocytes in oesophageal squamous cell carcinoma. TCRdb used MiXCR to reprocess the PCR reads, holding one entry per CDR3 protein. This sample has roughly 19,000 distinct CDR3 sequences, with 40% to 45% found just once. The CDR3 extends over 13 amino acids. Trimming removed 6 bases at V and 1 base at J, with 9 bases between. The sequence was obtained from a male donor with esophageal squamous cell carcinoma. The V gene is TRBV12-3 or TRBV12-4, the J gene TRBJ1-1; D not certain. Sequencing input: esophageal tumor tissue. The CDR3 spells CASRMTGNTEAFF. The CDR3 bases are TGTGCCAGCAGGATGACGGGGAACACTGAAGCTTTCTTT.